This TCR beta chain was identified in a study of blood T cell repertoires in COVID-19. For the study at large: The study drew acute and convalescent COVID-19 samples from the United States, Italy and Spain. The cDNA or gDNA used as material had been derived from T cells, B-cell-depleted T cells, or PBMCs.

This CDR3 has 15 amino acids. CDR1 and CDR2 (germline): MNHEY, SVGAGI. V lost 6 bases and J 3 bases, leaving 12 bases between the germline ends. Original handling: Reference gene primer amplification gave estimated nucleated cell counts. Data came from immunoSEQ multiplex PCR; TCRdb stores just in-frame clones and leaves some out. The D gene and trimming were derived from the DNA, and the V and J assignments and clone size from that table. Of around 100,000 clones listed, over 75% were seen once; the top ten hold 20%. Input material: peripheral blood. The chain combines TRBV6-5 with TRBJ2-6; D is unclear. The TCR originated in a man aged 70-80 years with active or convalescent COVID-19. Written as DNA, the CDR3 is TGTGCCAGCAGCTCAGACATGGGTGGGGCCAACGTCCTGACTTTC. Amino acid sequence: CASSSDMGGANVLTF.